Below are 26 T cell receptor beta chains sequenced from a single sample in a study of T cells in Graves' hyperthyroidism and ophthalmopathy. It was RNA transcripts that yielded the amplified TCR beta CDR3 regions. The TCR CDR3 was amplified in a first-round RT-PCR using the HTBI primer set. TCRdb independently ran MiXCR on the multiplex PCR reads; one entry per CDR3 protein. The sample lists a few hundred thousand distinct CDR3 sequences, under 60% occurring once. The sample was peripheral blood or thyroid tissue (not recorded which). The receptors derive from a woman between 18 and 29 years old with Graves' hyperthyroidism.

On this clonotype: The junction differs from germline at one of its ends, possibly a read error. This chain links TRBV12-3 or TRBV12-4 with TRBJ1-6; 9 nucleotides align to TRBD1. This CDR3 is built from 12 residues. CDR3 amino acids: CASSYRGQVLYF. CDR3 bases: TGTGCCAGCAGTTACAGGGGGCAAGTCCTCTACTTT.

This clonotype was recorded at least ten times. The chain joins TRBV12-3 or TRBV12-4 to TRBJ1-1; D ambiguous. V dropped 5 bases and J dropped 5 bases, with 12 bases sitting between them. The length of the CDR3 is 13 residues. The CDR3 nucleotides read TGTGCCAGCAGTGCCTTCACCGGGACTGAAGCTTTCTTT. This sequence encodes CASSAFTGTEAFF.

The V call is TRBV10-3, the J call TRBJ2-7; D remains unclear. The V gene lost 0 bases and the J gene lost 3 bases, with 9 bases spanning the gap. This CDR3 comprises 14 residues. Germline V lookup: CDR1 ENHRY, CDR2 SYGVKD. Here the CDR3 DNA reads TGTGCCATCAGTGAGTCGATAGGTGACTACGAGCAGTACTTC. It yields the protein CAISESIGDYEQYF.

This clonotype was recorded at least ten times. J is TRBJ1-3 and V is TRBV19; D uncertain. CDR1 LNHDA and CDR2 SQIVND come from the germline V gene (reference sequence). Between the trimmed V and J ends, which lost 9 bases and 0 bases, there was a span of 15 bases. The CDR3 covers 15 residues. CDR3 amino acids: CASSPVAFSGNTIYF. The CDR3 nucleotides read TGTGCCAGCTCCCCGGTGGCATTCTCTGGAAACACCATATATTTT.

A single count supports this clonotype. The junction and the germline gene differ at one end; a read error may be behind it. V usage is TRBV2 and J usage is TRBJ1-6; no definite D call. The CDR3 totals 9 residues. Germline V gene lookup returns CDR1 SNHLY and CDR2 FYNNEI. DNA of the CDR3: TGTGCCAGCAGTAAGACCGTACTCTTT. Its translation is CASSKTVLF.

Notes on this clonotype: Relative to the germline gene, one junction end is altered; a read error may explain this. The chain joins TRBV12-3 or TRBV12-4 to TRBJ1-2; 10 bases agree with TRBD1. The length of the CDR3 is 11 residues. CDR3 coding DNA: TGTGCCAGCAATTTAGGGACAGGGGACACCTTC. It yields the protein CASNLGTGDTF.

This clonotype was counted many times. This may arise from a read error, as a much more abundant clone is one base away. The chain uses TRBV11-1 and TRBJ2-7, with 14 nucleotides matching TRBD2. The CDR3 is made up of 14 amino acids. The germline CDR1 and CDR2 sequences are SGHAT and FQDESV (reference sequence). Germline trimming cut 5 bases from V and 5 bases from J; bases unmatched to any gene: 2. The CDR3 spells CASSTGLAGDEQYF. The CDR3 bases are TGTGCCAGCAGCACGGGACTAGCGGGAGACGAGCAGTACTTC.

This clonotype was seen repeatedly, ten times or more. The V gene is TRBV4-1, the J gene TRBJ2-5, with D perhaps given as TRBD1 or TRBD2 (6 bases each). Trimming took off 2 bases at V and 5 bases at J, with 15 bases between the two ends. The CDR3 runs to 15 residues. Germline V gene lookup returns CDR1 MGHRA and CDR2 YSYEKL. CDR3 in DNA: TGCGCCAGCAGCCAATCTGGGGGGCGCGGGGAGACCCAGTACTTC. It codes for CASSQSGGRGETQYF.

This clonotype occurred a few times. This rearrangement joins TRBV9 to TRBJ2-3, with D perhaps TRBD2 (5 bases). Trimming removed 0 bases from V and 5 bases from J, with 16 bases in between. The CDR3 is made up of 16 amino acids. CDR1 is SGDLS, CDR2 YYNGEE, per germline. CDR3 in DNA: TGTGCCAGCAGCGTAGTTGGCGGGCAGGACGGAGATACGCAGTATTTT. This gives the protein CASSVVGGQDGDTQYF.

The gene calls are TRBV5-1 and TRBJ2-2; no clear D gene. Germline values: CDR1 SGHRS, CDR2 YFSETQ. This CDR3 region has 14 residues. Trimming pared 2 bases from V and 1 base from J, leaving 6 bases between. The CDR3 spells CASSLTLNTGELFF. The CDR3 nucleotides are TGCGCCAGCAGCTTAACCCTGAACACCGGGGAGCTGTTTTTT.

In its sample, this clonotype was seen many times. The V and J genes are TRBV12-3 or TRBV12-4 and TRBJ2-7, with TRBD1 matching over 10 bases. V lost 3 bases, J lost 6 bases, and 5 bases stayed unmatched. CDR3 length: 14 amino acids. The CDR3 DNA follows: TGTGCCAGCAGTTTGAGACAGGGGGCGGTCGAGCAGTACTTC. It translates to CASSLRQGAVEQYF.

This clonotype has at least ten counts. This sequence joins TRBV9 and TRBJ2-7, with a weak D call TRBD1 (6 bases). The CDR3 contains 15 residues. V was shortened by 0 bases and J by 7 bases, with 17 bases between the two germline ends. CDR1 is SGDLS and CDR2 is YYNGEE in the germline V gene. The CDR3 loop reads CASSVVPGQLGEQYF. The CDR3, as DNA: TGTGCCAGCAGCGTAGTGCCAGGACAGTTGGGAGAGCAGTACTTC.

The genes are TRBV7-2 and TRBJ1-2, with D hard to call. Judging by the DNA end, TRBJ2-1 fits better; the J call may be wrong. CDR1 is SGHTA, CDR2 FQGNSA, per germline. There are 14 residues in the CDR3. The CDR3 nucleotides are TGTGCCAGCAGCTTAAGCTCGTCTGGCAATGAGCAGTTCTTC. Translating it yields CASSLSSSGNEQFF.

The chain uses TRBV2 and TRBJ1-1; possibly TRBD1 for D (5 bases). The CDR3 runs to 15 residues. V lost 5 bases, J lost 4 bases, and 17 bases lay in between. CDR1 is SNHLY, CDR2 FYNNEI, per germline. This CDR3 reads CASSSIGARGTEAFF. The CDR3 DNA reads TGTGCCAGCAGTAGTATAGGGGCGCGGGGCACTGAAGCTTTCTTT.

The V and J genes are TRBV5-1 and TRBJ2-1, with 8 bases matching TRBD2. The germline gives CDR1 SGHRS, CDR2 YFSETQ. Trimming cost V 0 bases and J 3 bases; bases outside gene matches: 8. This CDR3 contains 17 residues. The DNA of the CDR3 is TGCGCCAGCAGCTTGGAAGGAGGACTAGCAATCTACAATGAGCAGTTCTTC. It translates to CASSLEGGLAIYNEQFF. Full variable domain (rest looked up from reference TRBV5-1 and TRBJ2-1): KAGVTQTPRYLIKTRGQQVTLSCSPISGHRSVSWYQQTPGQGLQFLFEYFSETQRNKGNFPGRFSGRQFSNSRSEMNVSTLELGDSALYLCASSLEGGLAIYNEQFFGPGTRLTVL.

This clonotype has just a few counts. This chain joins TRBV6-5 and TRBJ1-1; D unresolved. The CDR3 is made up of 13 amino acids. The germline V gene has CDR1 MNHEY and CDR2 SVGAGI. Trimming cost V 11 bases and J 3 bases, with 16 bases left between them. This chain's CDR3 is CAPGLDVYTEAFF. CDR3 coding DNA: TGTGCCCCGGGGTTGGATGTGTACACTGAAGCTTTCTTT.

This clonotype was observed many times. V is TRBV5-1 and J is TRBJ2-7; D unclear. Between the trimmed V and J ends, which lost 4 bases and 3 bases, there was a span of 14 bases. The CDR3 consists of 14 residues. Germline V gene sequence: CDR1 SGHRS, CDR2 YFSETQ. DNA for the CDR3: TGCGCCAGCAGCGAGCGAATAGCTATCTACGAGCAGTACTTC. Protein sequence: CASSERIAIYEQYF.

This clonotype was recorded at least ten times. This chain joins TRBV11-2 and TRBJ1-1; D ambiguous. CDR1 and CDR2 (germline): SGHAT, FQNNGV. V was clipped by 2 bases and J by 2 bases, with 6 bases between them. This CDR3 has 13 residues. The chain's CDR3 is CASSLRINTEAFF. In nucleotides, the CDR3 is TGTGCCAGCAGCTTACGGATAAACACTGAAGCTTTCTTT.

The rearrangement links TRBV19 to TRBJ2-1, with D possibly matching TRBD2 (6 bases). This CDR3 has 15 residues. V lost 8 bases, J lost 4 bases, and 18 bases lay in between. Germline CDR1 and CDR2: LNHDA and SQIVND (reference sequence). The chain's CDR3 is CASGDRDLGYNEQFF. DNA of the CDR3: TGTGCCAGTGGCGACCGGGACTTGGGGTACAATGAGCAGTTCTTC.

In this sample, this clonotype turned up a few times. V is TRBV6-5 and J is TRBJ1-4; D uncertain. This CDR3 is built from 17 residues. Germline V gives CDR1 MNHEY, CDR2 SVGAGI. V lost 2 bases, J lost 0 bases, and 13 bases lay in between. The CDR3 sequence: CASSYRWRGATNEKLFF. CDR3 nucleotide sequence: TGTGCCAGCAGTTACCGGTGGCGTGGTGCAACTAATGAAAAACTGTTTTTT.

This clonotype was seen many times. The chain carries TRBV4-3 and TRBJ1-2; D gene ambiguous. V shed 4 bases and J shed 6 bases, with 12 bases lying between them. The CDR3 totals 13 residues. Germline loops: CDR1 LGHNA, CDR2 YSLEER. CDR3 residues: CASSLTESDGYTF. The CDR3 nucleotides read TGCGCCAGCAGCCTTACAGAGTCGGATGGCTACACCTTC.

The rearrangement links TRBV20-1 to TRBJ1-1, with TRBD1 identical over 10 bases. The CDR3 covers 15 residues. CDR1 and CDR2 from the germline V gene are DFQATT and SNEGSKA (reference sequence). Losses at the gene ends were 3 bases for V and 2 bases for J; bases not matched to a gene: 6. Written as DNA, the CDR3 is TGCAGTGCTAGGGAGGGGACAGGGGTTAACACTGAAGCTTTCTTT. The encoded protein is CSAREGTGVNTEAFF.

This clonotype was seen many times. The chain uses TRBV4-3 and TRBJ2-7; no firm D call. CDR3 length: 18 residues. V lost 0 bases and J lost 0, with 18 bases in between. The V gene's germline CDR1 is LGHNA and CDR2 YSLEER. Here the CDR3 reads CASSQEVLTIRSSYEQYF. As DNA, the CDR3 is TGCGCCAGCAGCCAAGAAGTCCTGACGATTAGGAGCTCCTACGAGCAGTACTTC.

Ten or more counts support this clonotype. CDR3 in amino acids: CAKVTGGNGYTF. The CDR3, as DNA: TGTGCCAAAGTGACGGGGGGAAATGGCTACACCTTC. The gene calls are TRBV2 and TRBJ1-2; possible D gene TRBD1, 5 bases. Germline V lookup: CDR1 SNHLY, CDR2 FYNNEI. The V end was cut by 10 bases, the J end by 6 bases, with 15 bases between. The CDR3 totals 12 residues.

The chain joins TRBV13 to TRBJ2-7; D call uncertain. Trimming stripped 1 base from V and 1 base from J, with 14 bases between. The length of the CDR3 is 16 residues. Germline lookup yields CDR1 PRHDT and CDR2 FYEKMQ (reference sequence). CDR3 loop: CASSLEALSLSYEQYF. In DNA, the CDR3 is TGTGCCAGCAGCTTAGAGGCTCTAAGTCTATCCTACGAGCAGTACTTC.

The chain combines TRBV29-1 with TRBJ2-7; possible D gene TRBD2, 7 bases. The V gene's germline CDR1 is SQVTM and CDR2 ANQGSEA. V was trimmed by 5 bases and J by 7 bases, leaving 24 bases between them. The CDR3 totals 15 residues. CDR3 DNA: TGCAGCGTTCCCCTGTCGAGCGGGACATTGGATGAGCAGTACTTC. Translated, it gives CSVPLSSGTLDEQYF.